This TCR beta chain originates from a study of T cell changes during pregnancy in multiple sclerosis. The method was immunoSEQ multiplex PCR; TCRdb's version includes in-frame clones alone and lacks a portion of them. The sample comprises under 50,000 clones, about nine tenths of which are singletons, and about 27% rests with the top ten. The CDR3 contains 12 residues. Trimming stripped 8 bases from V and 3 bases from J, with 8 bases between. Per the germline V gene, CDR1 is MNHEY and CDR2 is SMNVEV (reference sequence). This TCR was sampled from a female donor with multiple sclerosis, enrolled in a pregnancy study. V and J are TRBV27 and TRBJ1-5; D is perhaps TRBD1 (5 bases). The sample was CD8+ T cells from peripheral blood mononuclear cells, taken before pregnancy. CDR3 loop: CASGGVNQPQHF. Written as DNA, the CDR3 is TGTGCCAGCGGGGGGGTCAATCAGCCCCAGCATTTT.